A single sample is the source of the 5 T cell receptor beta chains below, sequenced in a study of monozygotic twins with inflammatory bowel disease. No DNA is given; TCRdb re-called the 5' RACE reads and lists each CDR3 protein once. The sample table includes over 350,000 distinct CDR3 sequences. Sequencing was performed on blood. These receptors originate from a human donor with ulcerative colitis or Crohn's disease, or a healthy co-twin of an affected twin (not recorded which).

This CDR3 reads CASSYTEEPNTGELFF. The rearrangement links TRBV7-7 to TRBJ2-2. Germline lookup yields CDR1 SSHAT and CDR2 FNYEAQ (reference sequence). The CDR3 extends over 16 amino acids.

The gene calls are TRBV5-6 and TRBJ1-6. The germline gives CDR1 SGHDT, CDR2 YYEEEE. The CDR3 runs to 15 residues. The CDR3 protein is CASSLDRVDNSPLHF.

The chain combines TRBV6-2 or TRBV6-3 with TRBJ2-3; the TCRdb call, TRBD1, lacks DNA for checking. Per germline, CDR1 MNHEY and CDR2 SVGEGT. There are 15 residues in the CDR3. The chain's CDR3 is CASRDTGKNTDTQYF.

The CDR3 sequence: CASSQESAGANGPGELFF. The V and J genes are TRBV4-2 and TRBJ2-2; TCRdb outputs TRBD1, but without DNA this stays unchecked. CDR3 size: 18 residues. CDR1 LGHNA and CDR2 YNFKEQ come from the germline V gene.

This chain uses TRBV4-3 with TRBJ2-3; TCRdb's D gene call, TRBD1, goes unchecked for lack of DNA. The CDR3 loop spans 18 amino acids. The germline gives CDR1 LGHNA, CDR2 YSLEER. The CDR3 reads CASSQDGGLSFRTDTQYF.